The 14 T cell receptor beta chains below were found in one sample sequenced in a study of control samples from healthy donors and cancer patients. The protocol was immunoSEQ multiplex PCR, while the TCRdb copy is restricted to in-frame clones and leaves out a portion. The sample carries approximately 110,000 clones, roughly nine tenths recorded once. The sequencing input was blood. The origin of the receptors is a human donor in good health. The donor label of this sample is uncertain.

The gene calls are TRBV12-5 and TRBJ2-1; TRBD2 aligns across 8 bases. The CDR3 runs to 12 residues. Germline CDR1 reads LGHNT; CDR2 reads FRNRAP. The V segment lost 5 bases and the J segment 9 bases; nucleotides outside the gene matches: 3. The CDR3 DNA reads TGTGCTAGTGGTCCAACTAGCGGTGAGCAGTTCTTC. It translates to CASGPTSGEQFF.

This clone was seen a single time. This chain uses TRBV3-1 (or the pseudogene TRBV3-2) with TRBJ1-3, with TRBD1 matching over 7 bases. V lost 0 bases and J lost 9; bases outside the gene matches: 8. Germline V gene lookup returns CDR1 LGHDT and CDR2 YNNKEL (reference sequence). The CDR3 consists of 15 residues. The CDR3 here is CASSQDRTGWTTIYF. CDR3 in DNA: TGTGCCAGCAGCCAAGATCGGACAGGTTGGACCACCATATATTTT.

This sequence joins TRBV19 and TRBJ2-2; possibly TRBD1 or TRBD2 for D (6 bases each). The germline gives CDR1 LNHDA, CDR2 SQIVND (reference sequence). Trimming took off 4 bases at V and 8 bases at J, with 14 bases between the two ends. The CDR3 is 14 residues long. CDR3 sequence reads: CASSNPGARGELFF. In DNA form, the CDR3 reads TGTGCCAGTAGTAATCCGGGGGCGCGGGGGGAGCTGTTTTTT. The variable domain in full, completed from reference TRBV19 and TRBJ2-2, reads DGGITQSPKYLFRKEGQNVTLSCEQNLNHDAMYWYRQDPGQGLRLIYYSQIVNDFQKGDIAEGYSVSREKKESFPLTVTSAQKNPTAFYLCASSNPGARGELFFGEGSRLTVL.

This clone was detected once. The chain carries TRBV28 and TRBJ1-1; 8 bases align to TRBD1. Trimming took 6 bases from V and 11 from J; bases not matched to a gene: 20. This CDR3 has 16 residues. Germline V lookup: CDR1 MDHEN, CDR2 SYDVKM. CDR3 residues: CASRAVGPGTGIVAFF. CDR3 bases: TGTGCCAGCAGGGCCGTCGGTCCCGGGACAGGTATCGTGGCTTTCTTT.

The CDR3 DNA sequence: TGTGCCAGCAGCTTAGTGGGCAGGGGTGAAGCTTTCTTT. Translating it yields CASSLVGRGEAFF. The V and J genes are TRBV7-8 and TRBJ1-1; possible D gene TRBD1, 6 bases. V lost 1 base and J 7 bases, leaving 10 bases between the germline ends. Germline assignment: CDR1 SGHVS and CDR2 FQNEAQ. This CDR3 contains 13 residues.

J is TRBJ1-3 and V is TRBV9; 7 nucleotides align to TRBD1. CDR1 and CDR2 (germline): SGDLS, YYNGEE. J was trimmed by 1 base and V by 4 bases; bases with no gene match: 14. The CDR3 runs to 18 residues. The CDR3 loop is CASSPWGDSLTSGNTIYF. The CDR3 DNA follows: TGTGCCAGCAGCCCCTGGGGGGACAGTTTAACTTCTGGAAACACCATATATTTT.

The chain employs TRBV3-1 (or the pseudogene TRBV3-2) and TRBJ1-1; 10 bases align to TRBD1. V was pared by 3 bases and J by 7 bases, with 8 bases of the junction left unmatched. The V gene's germline CDR1 is LGHDT and CDR2 YNNKEL (reference sequence). This CDR3 has 15 amino acids. CDR3 residues: CASSHPWTGGFEAFF. As DNA, the CDR3 is TGTGCCAGCAGCCATCCGTGGACAGGGGGGTTTGAAGCTTTCTTT.

This clone has a single count. The rearrangement joins TRBV24-1 to TRBJ1-1, with D possibly TRBD1 on 5 matching bases. Trimming took off 2 bases at V and 1 base at J, with 10 bases between the two ends. The CDR3 is 15 residues long. Germline values: CDR1 KGHDR, CDR2 SFDVKD. The CDR3 DNA follows: TGTGCCACCAGTGATTCGACAGAGCAGAACACTGAAGCTTTCTTT. Its protein is CATSDSTEQNTEAFF.

This rearrangement joins TRBV3-1 (or the pseudogene TRBV3-2) to TRBJ2-7; 10 bases are shared with TRBD2. There are 15 residues in the CDR3. V lost 6 bases and J lost 0; bases outside the gene matches: 5. Germline-derived CDR1 and CDR2 are LGHDT and YNNKEL (reference sequence). The CDR3 loop reads CASRQLAGSSYEQYF. Here the CDR3 DNA reads TGTGCCAGCAGACAACTAGCGGGGAGCTCCTACGAGCAGTACTTC.

Remarks on this clone: In the same sample, other DNA sequences code for this CDR3. The CDR3 is CASSQQGAGNTIYF. CDR3 nucleotides: TGTGCCAGCAGCCAACAGGGAGCAGGAAACACCATATATTTT. The V call is TRBV3-1 (or the pseudogene TRBV3-2), the J call TRBJ1-3, with a weak D call TRBD1 (5 bases). This CDR3 is 14 amino acids long. The germline gives CDR1 LGHDT, CDR2 YNNKEL (reference sequence). The germline V and J ends were trimmed by 2 bases and 4 bases, with 9 bases remaining between them.

The V call is TRBV3-1 (or the pseudogene TRBV3-2), the J call TRBJ1-5; D not resolved. The V gene's germline CDR1 is LGHDT and CDR2 YNNKEL (reference sequence). The length of the CDR3 is 12 residues. V shed 1 base and J shed 11 bases, with 9 bases lying between them. Here the CDR3 DNA reads TGTGCCAGCAGCCAAGGACCCGCTTCCCAGCATTTT. Encoded protein: CASSQGPASQHF.

This chain uses TRBV29-1 with TRBJ2-4; no definite D call. The germline CDR1 and CDR2 sequences are SQVTM and ANQGSEA. The V end lost 1 base, the J end lost 7 bases, and 14 bases lay between the germline ends. This CDR3 region has 14 residues. Written as DNA, the CDR3 is TGCAGCGTTGAAGGGGGTGGGCTATCTAACATTCAGTACTTC. Its protein is CSVEGGGLSNIQYF.

The V gene is TRBV2, the J gene TRBJ2-4; D unclear. The CDR3 spans 11 residues. Trimming removed 2 bases from V and 7 bases from J, with 3 bases in between. Germline CDR1 and CDR2: SNHLY and FYNNEI. The CDR3, as DNA: TGTGCCAGCAGTGAAAGGAACATTCAGTACTTC. It specifies CASSERNIQYF. The full variable domain, in which reference TRBV2 and TRBJ2-4 provide the parts outside the CDR3, is EPEVTQTPSHQVTQMGQEVILRCVPISNHLYFYWYRQILGQKVEFLVSFYNNEISEKSEIFDDQFSVERPDGSNFTLKIRSTKLEDSAMYFCASSERNIQYFGAGTRLSVL.

This clone was detected only once. The CDR3 reads CASSPNYARDRLYEQYF. CDR3 DNA sequence: TGTGCCAGCAGTCCTAATTATGCCCGGGACAGGCTCTACGAGCAGTACTTC. The genes are TRBV28 and TRBJ2-7; 8 bases match TRBD1. Germline loops: CDR1 MDHEN, CDR2 SYDVKM. The CDR3 covers 17 residues. With V trimmed by 5 bases and J by 3 bases, 15 bases remained unmatched. Looking up the rest from reference TRBV28 and TRBJ2-7 gives the full variable domain: DVKVTQSSRYLVKRTGEKVFLECVQDMDHENMFWYRQDPGLGLRLIYFSYDVKMKEKGDIPEGYSVSREKKERFSLILESASTNQTSMYLCASSPNYARDRLYEQYFGPGTRLTVT.